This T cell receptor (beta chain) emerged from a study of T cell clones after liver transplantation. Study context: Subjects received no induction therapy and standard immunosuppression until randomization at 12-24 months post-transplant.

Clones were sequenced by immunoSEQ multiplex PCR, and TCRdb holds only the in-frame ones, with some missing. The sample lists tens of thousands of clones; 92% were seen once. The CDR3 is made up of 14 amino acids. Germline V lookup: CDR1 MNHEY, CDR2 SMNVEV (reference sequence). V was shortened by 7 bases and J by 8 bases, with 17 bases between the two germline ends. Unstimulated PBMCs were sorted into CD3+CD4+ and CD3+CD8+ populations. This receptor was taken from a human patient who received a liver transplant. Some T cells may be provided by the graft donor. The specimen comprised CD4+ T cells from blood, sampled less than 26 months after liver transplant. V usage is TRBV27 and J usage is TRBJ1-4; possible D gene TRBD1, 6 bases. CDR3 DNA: TGTGCCAGCAAAAATGGGGGCCAGAGCGAAAAACTGTTTTTT. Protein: CASKNGGQSEKLFF.